The 15 T cell receptor beta chains reported below all come from one sample, sequenced in a study of T cell repertoires in cytomegalovirus infection. TCRdb reanalysed the reads using MiXCR and keeps one entry per CDR3 protein. Of about 250,000 distinct CDR3 sequences detected, about 5.9% appear once; the ten largest clones hold roughly 6.5%. The specimen was PBMCs. Every receptor here comes from a human donor in good health (CMV status not recorded). Some clones in this sample may be carry-over from other donors' samples.

This clonotype was counted ten times or more. J is TRBJ2-2 and V is TRBV5-4, with D perhaps TRBD2 (6 bases). Germline-derived CDR1 and CDR2 are SGHNT and YYREEE (reference sequence). Between the trimmed V and J ends, which lost 4 bases and 8 bases, there was a span of 15 bases. The CDR3 is 14 residues long. The CDR3 DNA follows: TGTGCCAGCAGCACACCCTCCGGAGGGGGGGAGCTGTTTTTT. This sequence encodes CASSTPSGGGELFF.

This clonotype was observed many times. The chain recombines TRBV10-3 with TRBJ2-3; no definite D call. The CDR3 is 12 residues long. CDR1 is ENHRY and CDR2 is SYGVKD in the germline V gene. V gave up 5 bases and J gave up 4 bases, with 7 bases separating them. The DNA of the CDR3 is TGTGCCATCAGTCTTCAGGCAGATACGCAGTATTTT. Encoded protein: CAISLQADTQYF.

This clonotype was observed at least ten times. The rearrangement joins TRBV5-6 to TRBJ1-5; the D gene is possibly TRBD1 (6 bases). In germline, CDR1 is SGHDT, CDR2 YYEEEE. The CDR3 loop spans 14 amino acids. The germline V and J ends were trimmed by 7 bases and 4 bases, with 15 bases remaining between them. This chain's CDR3 is CASGSQGTNQPQHF. In nucleotides, the CDR3 is TGTGCCAGCGGTAGCCAGGGGACTAATCAGCCCCAGCATTTT.

The rearrangement joins TRBV7-9 to TRBJ2-7; D call uncertain. V lost 2 bases and J lost 0, with 11 bases in between. There are 15 residues in the CDR3. The germline gives CDR1 SEHNR, CDR2 FQNEAQ (reference sequence). This CDR3 is CASSLYDLYSYEQYF. The CDR3 DNA reads as TGTGCCAGCAGCTTATATGATCTTTACTCCTACGAGCAGTACTTC. The entire variable domain, with the rest obtained from reference TRBV7-9 and TRBJ2-7, is as follows: DTGVSQNPRHKITKRGQNVTFRCDPISEHNRLYWYRQTLGQGPEFLTYFQNEAQLEKSRLLSDRFSAERPKGSFSTLEIQRTEQGDSAMYLCASSLYDLYSYEQYFGPGTRLTVT.

The sample holds many counts of this clonotype. The rearrangement links TRBV7-2 to TRBJ1-2; tentatively, D is TRBD1 (6 bases). The germline gives CDR1 SGHTA, CDR2 FQGNSA. The CDR3 totals 15 residues. The germline V and J ends were trimmed by 5 bases and 8 bases, with 21 bases remaining between them. The CDR3 region is CASSKRSGASVGYTF. CDR3 bases: TGTGCCAGCAGCAAGAGGTCGGGGGCTTCGGTGGGCTACACCTTC.

This clonotype appeared many times. V usage is TRBV30 and J usage is TRBJ1-5; D gene ambiguous. Trimming removed 0 bases at V and 9 bases at J, with 9 bases between. This CDR3 is 12 amino acids long. CDR1 is GTSNPN, CDR2 SVGIG, per germline (reference sequence). CDR3 sequence reads: CAWSVISGPQHF. CDR3 sequence (DNA): TGTGCCTGGAGTGTTATTTCCGGGCCCCAGCATTTT. Complete variable domain (other parts from reference TRBV30 and TRBJ1-5): SQTIHQWPATLVQPVGSPLSLECTVEGTSNPNLYWYRQAAGRGLQLLFYSVGIGQISSEVPQNLSASRPQDRQFILSSKKLLLSDSGFYLCAWSVISGPQHFGDGTRLSIL.

The table lists this clonotype with many counts. The chain links TRBV5-1 to TRBJ2-3; 12 positions match TRBD2. Looked up from germline, CDR1 is SGHRS and CDR2 is YFSETQ. This CDR3 has 17 residues. Trimming removed 0 bases from V and 1 base from J; junction bases left unmatched: 3. As DNA, the CDR3 is TGCGCCAGCAGCTTGGCTAGCGGGGGGGCCGGCACAGATACGCAGTATTTT. Translation gives CASSLASGGAGTDTQYF.

This clonotype was seen repeatedly, ten times or more. The V call is TRBV7-8, the J call TRBJ2-5; D may be TRBD1 or TRBD2 (6 bases each). V was cut by 4 bases and J by 5 bases, with 20 bases left in between. Per germline, CDR1 SGHVS and CDR2 FQNEAQ. The CDR3 spans 16 residues. CDR3 DNA sequence: TGTGCCAGCAGCTCGAGGGGGGCCCTGGGTGGGGAGACCCAGTACTTC. Translating gives CASSSRGALGGETQYF. The variable domain in full, with the rest retrieved from reference TRBV7-8 and TRBJ2-5, is GAGVSQSPRYKVAKRGQDVALRCDPISGHVSLFWYQQALGQGPEFLTYFQNEAQLDKSGLPSDRFFAERPEGSVSTLKIQRTQQEDSAVYLCASSSRGALGGETQYFGPGTRLLVL.

This clonotype was seen at least ten times. The chain has TRBV29-1 and TRBJ1-2, with 10 bases matching TRBD1. The J segment lost 8 bases and the V segment lost 1 base, leaving 1 base of the junction unmatched. CDR3 length: 12 residues. In germline, CDR1 is SQVTM, CDR2 ANQGSEA. The CDR3 loop reads CSVEGQGAGYTF. The DNA of the CDR3 is TGCAGCGTTGAAGGACAGGGGGCCGGCTACACCTTC.

This clonotype has a count of ten or more. This chain joins TRBV7-9 and TRBJ2-5, with D uncertain. The CDR3 consists of 14 residues. CDR1 is SEHNR and CDR2 is FQNEAQ in the germline V gene (reference sequence). V was clipped by 0 bases and J by 1 base, with 6 bases between them. The CDR3 sequence is CASSLAIVQETQYF. DNA for the CDR3: TGTGCCAGCAGCTTAGCGATCGTCCAAGAGACCCAGTACTTC. The full variable domain, with the rest looked up from reference TRBV7-9 and TRBJ2-5, is DTGVSQNPRHKITKRGQNVTFRCDPISEHNRLYWYRQTLGQGPEFLTYFQNEAQLEKSRLLSDRFSAERPKGSFSTLEIQRTEQGDSAMYLCASSLAIVQETQYFGPGTRLLVL.

This clonotype appeared many times. The rearrangement uses TRBV20-1 and TRBJ2-7; D is perhaps TRBD1 or TRBD2 (5 bases each). The length of the CDR3 is 14 residues. The V gene lost 3 bases and the J gene lost 2 bases, with 14 bases spanning the gap. Germline CDR1 DFQATT, CDR2 SNEGSKA (reference sequence). The CDR3 DNA follows: TGCAGTGCTAGTGAGGGGCCCCCTGCCTACGAGCAGTACTTC. Translated, it gives CSASEGPPAYEQYF.

This clonotype was detected ten times or more. This chain links TRBV7-8 with TRBJ2-7; D gene uncertain. The germline V gene encodes CDR1 SGHVS and CDR2 FQNEAQ. This CDR3 comprises 14 residues. Trimming cost V 1 base and J 2 bases, with 9 bases left between them. CDR3 residues: CASSLGDFAYEQYF. As DNA, the CDR3 is TGTGCCAGCAGCTTAGGGGATTTCGCCTACGAGCAGTACTTC.

This clonotype was observed many times. The chain uses TRBV25-1 and TRBJ1-1; no reliable D call. The germline gives CDR1 MGHDK, CDR2 SYGVNS. The CDR3 length is 13 residues. Between the trimmed V and J ends, which lost 1 base and 1 base, there was a span of 4 bases. CDR3 in amino acids: CASSEFGNTEAFF. For the CDR3, the DNA is TGTGCCAGCAGTGAATTCGGGAACACTGAAGCTTTCTTT.

The J gene is TRBJ2-1, the V gene TRBV11-2; D remains ambiguous. Looked up from germline, CDR1 is SGHAT and CDR2 is FQNNGV. Trimming cost V 7 bases and J 6 bases, with 13 bases left between them. The CDR3 extends over 13 amino acids. CDR3 in amino acids: CASNHYRSNEQFF. The CDR3 nucleotides read TGTGCCAGCAACCATTACCGCAGCAATGAGCAGTTCTTC. Full variable domain (outside the CDR3, taken from reference TRBV11-2 and TRBJ2-1): EAGVAQSPRYKIIEKRQSVAFWCNPISGHATLYWYQQILGQGPKLLIQFQNNGVVDDSQLPKDRFSAERLKGVDSTLKIQPAKLEDSAVYLCASNHYRSNEQFFGPGTRLTVL.

In this sample, this clonotype turned up a few times. J is TRBJ2-3 and V is TRBV29-1; a weak D match, TRBD2 (5 bases). V was shortened by 4 bases and J by 2 bases, with 7 bases between the two germline ends. Germline-derived CDR1 and CDR2 are SQVTM and ANQGSEA. This CDR3 region has 12 residues. CDR3 sequence: CSVGEFTDTQYF. The CDR3 nucleotides are TGCAGCGTTGGGGAGTTCACAGATACGCAGTATTTT.